Listed here is a single T cell receptor beta chain. Antigen specificity is unknown. The data stem from a study of a mutant IDH1 vaccine in newly diagnosed glioma. Study summary: Earlier care involved radiotherapy, temozolomide, or both, and the majority received both.

Sample time point: week 35, safety follow-up. The vaccine gave 300 ug of a 20-mer mutant IDH1 peptide subcutaneously per dose. The CDR3 has 14 residues. The germline gives CDR1 LGHNA, CDR2 YSLEER. With 4 bases clipped from V and 11 bases from J, the junction kept 6 bases outside the gene matches. This table comes from immunoSEQ multiplex PCR, and its TCRdb copy is limited to in-frame clones, with some not included. This table holds about 27,000 clones, roughly 85% found once. This material consisted of PBMCs, taken from a glioma patient whose treatment included an IDH1 peptide vaccine. V gene TRBV4-3 combines with J gene TRBJ2-1; 12 bases match TRBD1. The clonotype was recovered from a man aged 30 to 45 with glioma. CDR3 in amino acids: CASSPGTGGYKQFF. For the CDR3, the DNA is TGCGCCAGCAGCCCCGGGACAGGGGGCTATAAGCAGTTCTTC.